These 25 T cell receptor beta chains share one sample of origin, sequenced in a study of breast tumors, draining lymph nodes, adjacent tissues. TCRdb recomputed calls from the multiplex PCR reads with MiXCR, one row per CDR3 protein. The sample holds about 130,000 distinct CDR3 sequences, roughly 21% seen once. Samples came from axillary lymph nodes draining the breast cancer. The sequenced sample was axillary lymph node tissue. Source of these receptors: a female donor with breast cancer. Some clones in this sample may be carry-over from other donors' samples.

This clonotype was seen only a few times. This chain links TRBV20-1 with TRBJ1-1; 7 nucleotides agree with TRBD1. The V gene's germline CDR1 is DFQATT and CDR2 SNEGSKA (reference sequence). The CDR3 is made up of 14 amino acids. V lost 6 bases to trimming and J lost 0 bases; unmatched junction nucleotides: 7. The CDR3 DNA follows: TGCAGTGCCGCCATACAGGGGCTGAACACTGAAGCTTTCTTT. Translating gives CSAAIQGLNTEAFF.

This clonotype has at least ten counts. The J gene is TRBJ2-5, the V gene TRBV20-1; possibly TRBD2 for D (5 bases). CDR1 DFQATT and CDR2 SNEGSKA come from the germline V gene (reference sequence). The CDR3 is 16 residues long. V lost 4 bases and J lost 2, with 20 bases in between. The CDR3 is CSAKTTRERPQETQYF. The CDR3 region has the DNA TGCAGTGCTAAAACTACGAGGGAGCGGCCACAAGAGACCCAGTACTTC.

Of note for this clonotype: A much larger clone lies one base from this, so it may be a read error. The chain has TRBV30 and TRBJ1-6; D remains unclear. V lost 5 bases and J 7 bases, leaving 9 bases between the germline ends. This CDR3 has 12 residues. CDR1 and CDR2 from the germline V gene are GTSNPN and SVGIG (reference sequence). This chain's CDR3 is CAWDVGNSPLHF. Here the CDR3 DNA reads TGTGCCTGGGACGTCGGAAATTCACCCCTCCACTTT.

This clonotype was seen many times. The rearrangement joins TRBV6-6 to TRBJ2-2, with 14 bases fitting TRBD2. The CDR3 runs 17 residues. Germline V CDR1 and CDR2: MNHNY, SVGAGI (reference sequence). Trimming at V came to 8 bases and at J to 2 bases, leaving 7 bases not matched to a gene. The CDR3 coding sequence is TGTGCCAGCCGCCTAGGGACTAGCGGGAGAAACACCGGGGAGCTGTTTTTT. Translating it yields CASRLGTSGRNTGELFF.

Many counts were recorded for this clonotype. The CDR3: CASSASTSRKSQFF. The CDR3 region has the DNA TGTGCCAGCTCTGCTAGCACTTCGCGGAAATCACAGTTCTTC. This chain connects TRBV2 to TRBJ2-1; D is possibly TRBD2 (5 bases). This CDR3 comprises 14 residues. The ends were cut back, 8 bases at V and 13 bases at J, with 24 bases in the middle. Germline CDR1 SNHLY, CDR2 FYNNEI. Based on the CDR3 plus reference TRBV2 and TRBJ2-1, the full variable domain is EPEVTQTPSHQVTQMGQEVILRCVPISNHLYFYWYRQILGQKVEFLVSFYNNEISEKSEIFDDQFSVERPDGSNFTLKIRSTKLEDSAMYFCASSASTSRKSQFFGPGTRLTVL.

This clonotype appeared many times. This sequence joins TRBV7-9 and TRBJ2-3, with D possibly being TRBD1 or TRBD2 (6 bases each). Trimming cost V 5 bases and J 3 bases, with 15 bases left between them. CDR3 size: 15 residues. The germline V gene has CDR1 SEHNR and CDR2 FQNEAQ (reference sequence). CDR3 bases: TGTGCCAGCAGCGCTGGGGGGCGGGCGACAGATACGCAGTATTTT. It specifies CASSAGGRATDTQYF.

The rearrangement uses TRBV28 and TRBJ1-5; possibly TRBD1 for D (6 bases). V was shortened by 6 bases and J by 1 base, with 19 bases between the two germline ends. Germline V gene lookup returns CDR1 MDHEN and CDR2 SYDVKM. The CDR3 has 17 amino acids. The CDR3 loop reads CASSPTPGQLSNQPQHF. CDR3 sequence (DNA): TGTGCCAGCAGCCCTACTCCGGGACAACTAAGCAATCAGCCCCAGCATTTT.

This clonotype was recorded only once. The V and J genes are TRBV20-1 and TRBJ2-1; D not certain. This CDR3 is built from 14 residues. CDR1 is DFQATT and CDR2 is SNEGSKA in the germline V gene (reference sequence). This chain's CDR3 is CSASPLVGNNEQFF. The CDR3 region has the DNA TGCAGCGCTTCCCCCTTGGTCGGAAACAATGAGCAGTTCTTC.

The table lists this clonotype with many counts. CDR3 sequence reads: CASSFFELREKLFF. The DNA for the CDR3 is TGTGCCAGCAGCTTTTTTGAGTTACGGGAAAAACTGTTTTTT. The chain joins TRBV5-6 to TRBJ1-4; D gene ambiguous. V lost 2 bases and J 8 bases, leaving 13 bases between the germline ends. In germline, CDR1 is SGHDT, CDR2 YYEEEE. This CDR3 has 14 amino acids. Supplemented by reference TRBV5-6 and TRBJ1-4, the full variable domain reads DAGVTQSPTHLIKTRGQQVTLRCSPKSGHDTVSWYQQALGQGPQFIFQYYEEEERQRGNFPDRFSGHQFPNYSSELNVNALLLGDSALYLCASSFFELREKLFFGSGTQLSVL.

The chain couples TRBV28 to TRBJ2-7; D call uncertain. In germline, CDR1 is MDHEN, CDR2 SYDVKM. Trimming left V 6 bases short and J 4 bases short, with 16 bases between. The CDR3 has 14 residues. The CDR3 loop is CASSPVPRWYEQYF. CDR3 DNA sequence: TGTGCCAGCAGCCCTGTACCGCGTTGGTACGAGCAGTACTTC.

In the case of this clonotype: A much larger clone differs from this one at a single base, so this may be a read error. CDR3 protein: CASSLDSYSYQPQHF. CDR3 coding DNA: TGCGCCAGCAGCTTGGACAGTTATAGCTATCAGCCCCAGCATTTT. The chain joins TRBV5-1 to TRBJ1-5; D gene ambiguous. Germline CDR1 SGHRS, CDR2 YFSETQ. This CDR3 region has 15 residues.

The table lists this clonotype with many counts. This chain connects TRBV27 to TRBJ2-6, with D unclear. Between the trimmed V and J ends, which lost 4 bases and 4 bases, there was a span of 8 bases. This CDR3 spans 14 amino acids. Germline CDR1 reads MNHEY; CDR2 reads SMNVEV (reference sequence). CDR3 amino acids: CASSSGNGANVLTF. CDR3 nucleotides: TGTGCCAGCAGTTCTGGGAACGGGGCCAACGTCCTGACTTTC.

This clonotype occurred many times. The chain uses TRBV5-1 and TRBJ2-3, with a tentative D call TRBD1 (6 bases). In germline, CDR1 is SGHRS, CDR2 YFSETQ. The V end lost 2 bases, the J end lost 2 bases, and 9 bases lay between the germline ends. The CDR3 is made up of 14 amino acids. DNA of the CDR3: TGCGCCAGCAGCTTCCGGGACAACACAGATACGCAGTATTTT. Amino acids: CASSFRDNTDTQYF.

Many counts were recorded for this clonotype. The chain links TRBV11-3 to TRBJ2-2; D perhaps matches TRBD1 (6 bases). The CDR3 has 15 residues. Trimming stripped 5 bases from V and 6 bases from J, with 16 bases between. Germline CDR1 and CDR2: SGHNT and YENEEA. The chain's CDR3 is CASSLSAAGAGELFF. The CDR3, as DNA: TGTGCCAGCAGCCTCTCCGCGGCAGGGGCCGGGGAGCTGTTTTTT.

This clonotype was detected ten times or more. CDR3 nucleotide sequence: TGTGCCAGCAGTTACTCGGTGCACAATCAGCCCCAGCATTTT. Amino acids: CASSYSVHNQPQHF. This chain links TRBV6-2 or TRBV6-3 with TRBJ1-5; D unresolved. Looked up from germline, CDR1 is MNHEY and CDR2 is SVGEGT. V shed 0 bases and J shed 3 bases, with 6 bases lying between them. The CDR3 extends over 14 amino acids.

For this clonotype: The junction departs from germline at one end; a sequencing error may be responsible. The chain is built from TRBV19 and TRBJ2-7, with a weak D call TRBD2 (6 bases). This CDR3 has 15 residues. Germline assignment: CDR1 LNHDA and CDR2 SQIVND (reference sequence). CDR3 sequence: CASSDRAGGTYEQYF. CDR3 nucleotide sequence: TGCGCCAGTAGCGATAGGGCTGGCGGGACCTACGAGCAGTACTTC. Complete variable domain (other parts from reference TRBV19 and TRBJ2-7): DGGITQSPKYLFRKEGQNVTLSCEQNLNHDAMYWYRQDPGQGLRLIYYSQIVNDFQKGDIAEGYSVSREKKESFPLTVTSAQKNPTAFYLCASSDRAGGTYEQYFGPGTRLTVT.

CDR3 in DNA: TGTGCCAGCAGTCCACACGAGGCGCGGAACACTGAAGCTTTCTTT. It is translated as CASSPHEARNTEAFF. The chain is built from TRBV27 and TRBJ1-1, with unresolved D. CDR1 and CDR2 from the germline V gene are MNHEY and SMNVEV (reference sequence). Trimming stripped 5 bases from V and 1 base from J, with 14 bases between. The CDR3 consists of 15 residues.

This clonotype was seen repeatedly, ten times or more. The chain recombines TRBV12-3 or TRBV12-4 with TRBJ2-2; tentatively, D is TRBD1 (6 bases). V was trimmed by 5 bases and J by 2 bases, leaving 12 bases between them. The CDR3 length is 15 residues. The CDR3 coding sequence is TGTGCCAGCAGTCTCTACAGGGAAAACACCGGGGAGCTGTTTTTT. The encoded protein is CASSLYRENTGELFF.

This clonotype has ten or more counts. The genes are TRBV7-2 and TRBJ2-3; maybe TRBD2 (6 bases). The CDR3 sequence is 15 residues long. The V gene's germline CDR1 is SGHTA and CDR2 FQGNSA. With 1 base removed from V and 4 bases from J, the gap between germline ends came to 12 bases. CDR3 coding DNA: TGTGCCAGCAGCTTAGGACTAGGTTCTGCAGATACGCAGTATTTT. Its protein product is CASSLGLGSADTQYF.

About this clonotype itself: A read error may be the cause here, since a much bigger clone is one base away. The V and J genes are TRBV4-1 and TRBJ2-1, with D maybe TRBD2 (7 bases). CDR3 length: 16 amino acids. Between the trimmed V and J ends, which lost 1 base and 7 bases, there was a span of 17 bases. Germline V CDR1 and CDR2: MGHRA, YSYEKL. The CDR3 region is CASSQVRRGARNEQFF. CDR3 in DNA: TGCGCCAGCAGCCAAGTACGACGGGGGGCGAGGAATGAGCAGTTCTTC.

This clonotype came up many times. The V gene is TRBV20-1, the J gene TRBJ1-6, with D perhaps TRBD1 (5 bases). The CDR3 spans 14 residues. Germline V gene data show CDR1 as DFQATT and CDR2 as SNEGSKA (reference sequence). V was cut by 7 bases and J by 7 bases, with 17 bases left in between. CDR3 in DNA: TGCAGTGTGGGGTCTCGGGACGTCAATTCACCCCTCCACTTT. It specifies CSVGSRDVNSPLHF.

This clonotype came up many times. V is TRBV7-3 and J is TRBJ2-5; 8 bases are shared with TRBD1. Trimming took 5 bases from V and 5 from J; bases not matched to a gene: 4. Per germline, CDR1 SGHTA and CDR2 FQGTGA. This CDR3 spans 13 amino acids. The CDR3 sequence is CASSRDRQETQYF. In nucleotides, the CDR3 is TGTGCCAGCAGCCGGGACAGGCAGGAGACCCAGTACTTC.

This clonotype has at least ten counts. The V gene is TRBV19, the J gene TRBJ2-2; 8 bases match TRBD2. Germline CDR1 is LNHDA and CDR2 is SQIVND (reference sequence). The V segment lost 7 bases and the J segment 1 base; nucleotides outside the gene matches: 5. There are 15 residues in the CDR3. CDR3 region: CASTPSGRNTGELFF. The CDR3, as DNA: TGTGCCAGTACCCCTAGCGGGCGGAACACCGGGGAGCTGTTTTTT.

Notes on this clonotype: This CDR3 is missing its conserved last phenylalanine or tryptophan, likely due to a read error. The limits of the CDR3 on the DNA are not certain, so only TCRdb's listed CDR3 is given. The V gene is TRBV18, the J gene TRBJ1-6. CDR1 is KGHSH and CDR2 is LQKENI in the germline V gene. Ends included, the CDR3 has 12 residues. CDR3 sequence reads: CASSPDNSPLHC.

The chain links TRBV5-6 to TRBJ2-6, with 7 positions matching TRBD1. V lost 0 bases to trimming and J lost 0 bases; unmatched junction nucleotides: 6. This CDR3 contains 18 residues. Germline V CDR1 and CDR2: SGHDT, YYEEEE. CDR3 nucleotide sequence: TGTGCCAGCAGCTTGGTGTCAGGGGGTCACTCTGGGGCCAACGTCCTGACTTTC. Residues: CASSLVSGGHSGANVLTF.